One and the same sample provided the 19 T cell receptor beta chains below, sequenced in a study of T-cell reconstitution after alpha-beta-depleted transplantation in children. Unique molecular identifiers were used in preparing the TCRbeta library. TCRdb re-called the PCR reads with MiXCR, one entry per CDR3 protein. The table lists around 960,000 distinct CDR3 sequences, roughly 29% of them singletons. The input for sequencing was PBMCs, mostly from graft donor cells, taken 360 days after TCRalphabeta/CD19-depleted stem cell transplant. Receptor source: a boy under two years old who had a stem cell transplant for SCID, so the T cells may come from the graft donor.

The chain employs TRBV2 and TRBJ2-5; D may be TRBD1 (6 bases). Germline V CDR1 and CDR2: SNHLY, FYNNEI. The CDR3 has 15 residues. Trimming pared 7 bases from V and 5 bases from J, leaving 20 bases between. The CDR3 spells CASILQGGPRETQYF. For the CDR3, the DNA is TGTGCCAGCATTTTACAGGGCGGTCCGAGGGAGACCCAGTACTTC.

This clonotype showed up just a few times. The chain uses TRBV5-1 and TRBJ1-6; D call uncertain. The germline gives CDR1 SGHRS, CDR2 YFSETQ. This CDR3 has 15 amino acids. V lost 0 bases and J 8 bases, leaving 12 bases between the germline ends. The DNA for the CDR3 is TGCGCCAGCAGCTTGGTAGGCCTACCGGATTCACCCCTCCACTTT. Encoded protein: CASSLVGLPDSPLHF.

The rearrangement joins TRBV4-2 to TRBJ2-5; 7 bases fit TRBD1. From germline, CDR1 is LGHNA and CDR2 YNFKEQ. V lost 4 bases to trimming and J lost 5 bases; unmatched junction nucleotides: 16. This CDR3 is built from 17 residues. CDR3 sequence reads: CASSPTRQTGRGETQYF. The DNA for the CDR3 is TGTGCCAGCAGCCCAACCCGACAGACAGGGAGAGGGGAGACCCAGTACTTC.

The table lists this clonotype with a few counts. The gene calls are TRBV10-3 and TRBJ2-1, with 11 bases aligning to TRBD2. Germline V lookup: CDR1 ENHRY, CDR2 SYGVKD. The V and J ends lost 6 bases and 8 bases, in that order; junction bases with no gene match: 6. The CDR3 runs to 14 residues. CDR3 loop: CAISAGLAADEQFF. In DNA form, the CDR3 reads TGTGCCATCAGCGCGGGACTAGCGGCGGATGAGCAGTTCTTC.

Written as DNA, the CDR3 is TGTGCCAGCAGCGTAGCGGGGCCCTCCTACAATGAGCAGTTCTTC. It encodes CASSVAGPSYNEQFF. This sequence joins TRBV9 and TRBJ2-1; TRBD1 or TRBD2 may be the D gene (5 bases each). CDR1 is SGDLS and CDR2 is YYNGEE in the germline V gene. The CDR3 is 15 amino acids. The V end was cut by 0 bases, the J end by 0 bases, with 7 bases between.

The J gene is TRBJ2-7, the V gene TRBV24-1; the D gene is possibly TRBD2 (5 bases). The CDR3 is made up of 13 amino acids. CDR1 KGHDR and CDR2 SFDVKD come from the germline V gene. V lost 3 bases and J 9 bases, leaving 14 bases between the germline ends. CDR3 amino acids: CATSDAGLRGQYF. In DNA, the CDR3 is TGTGCCACCAGTGATGCCGGGCTTCGGGGGCAGTACTTC.

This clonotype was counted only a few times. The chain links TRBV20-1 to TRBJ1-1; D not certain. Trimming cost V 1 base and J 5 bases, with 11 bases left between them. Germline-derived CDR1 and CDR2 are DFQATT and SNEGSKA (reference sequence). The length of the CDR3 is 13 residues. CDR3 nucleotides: TGCAGTGCTAGAGTGCCCCTGGGTACTGAAGCTTTCTTT. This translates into CSARVPLGTEAFF.

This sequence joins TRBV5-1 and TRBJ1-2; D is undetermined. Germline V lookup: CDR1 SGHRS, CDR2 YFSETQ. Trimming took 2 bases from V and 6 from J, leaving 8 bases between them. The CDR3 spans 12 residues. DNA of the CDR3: TGCGCCAGCAGCTTTACTGGCGATGGCTACACCTTC. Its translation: CASSFTGDGYTF.

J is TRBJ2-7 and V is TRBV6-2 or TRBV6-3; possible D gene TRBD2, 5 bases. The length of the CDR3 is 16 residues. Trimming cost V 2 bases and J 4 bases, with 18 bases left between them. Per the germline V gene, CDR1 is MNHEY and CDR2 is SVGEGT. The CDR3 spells CASSYASGGWTYEQYF. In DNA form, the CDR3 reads TGTGCCAGCAGTTACGCCTCGGGTGGTTGGACTTACGAGCAGTACTTC.

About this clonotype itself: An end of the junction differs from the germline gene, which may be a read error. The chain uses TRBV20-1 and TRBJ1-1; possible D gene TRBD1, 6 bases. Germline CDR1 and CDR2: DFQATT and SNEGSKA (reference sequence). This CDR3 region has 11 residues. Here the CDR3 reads CSANRDTQAFF. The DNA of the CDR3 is TGCAGTGCCAACAGGGACACTCAAGCTTTCTTT.

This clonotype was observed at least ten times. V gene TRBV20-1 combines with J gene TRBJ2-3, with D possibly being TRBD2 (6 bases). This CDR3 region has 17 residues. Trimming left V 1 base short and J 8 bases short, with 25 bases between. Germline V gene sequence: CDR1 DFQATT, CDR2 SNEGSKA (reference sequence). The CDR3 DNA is TGCAGTGCTAGAGCCTACTCTCCGGGACTCCAATCGGGTACGCAGTATTTT. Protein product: CSARAYSPGLQSGTQYF.

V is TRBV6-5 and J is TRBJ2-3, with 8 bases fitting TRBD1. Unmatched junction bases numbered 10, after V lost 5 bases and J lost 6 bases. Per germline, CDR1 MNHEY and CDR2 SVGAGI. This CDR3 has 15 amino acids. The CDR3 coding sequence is TGTGCCAGCAGTCCCGTGGCAGGGGGCATGGATACGCAGTATTTT. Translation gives CASSPVAGGMDTQYF.

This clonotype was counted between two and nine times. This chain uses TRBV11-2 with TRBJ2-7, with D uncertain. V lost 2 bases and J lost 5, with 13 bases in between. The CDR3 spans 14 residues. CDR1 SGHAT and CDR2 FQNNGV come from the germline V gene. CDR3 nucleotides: TGTGCCAGCAGCTTACGGTCCCCAACGGACGAGCAGTACTTC. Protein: CASSLRSPTDEQYF.

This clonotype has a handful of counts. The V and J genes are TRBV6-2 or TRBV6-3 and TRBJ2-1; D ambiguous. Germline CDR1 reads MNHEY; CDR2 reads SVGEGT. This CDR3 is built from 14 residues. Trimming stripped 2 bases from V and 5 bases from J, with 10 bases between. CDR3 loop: CASSYPRRHNEQFF. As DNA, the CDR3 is TGTGCCAGCAGTTACCCGAGGCGTCACAATGAGCAGTTCTTC.

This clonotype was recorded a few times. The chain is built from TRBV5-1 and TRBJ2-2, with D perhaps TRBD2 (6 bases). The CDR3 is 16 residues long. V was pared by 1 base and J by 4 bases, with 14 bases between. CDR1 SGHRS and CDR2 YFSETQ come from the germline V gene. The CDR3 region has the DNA TGCGCCAGCAGCTTGAGTGGGGGGTCTTCCACCGGGGAGCTGTTTTTT. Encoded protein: CASSLSGGSSTGELFF. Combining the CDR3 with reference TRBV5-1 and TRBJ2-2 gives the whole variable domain KAGVTQTPRYLIKTRGQQVTLSCSPISGHRSVSWYQQTPGQGLQFLFEYFSETQRNKGNFPGRFSGRQFSNSRSEMNVSTLELGDSALYLCASSLSGGSSTGELFFGEGSRLTVL.

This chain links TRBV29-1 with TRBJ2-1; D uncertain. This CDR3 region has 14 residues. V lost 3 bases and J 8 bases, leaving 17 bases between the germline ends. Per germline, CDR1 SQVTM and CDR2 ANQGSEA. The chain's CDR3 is CSVEGSGLWHEQFF. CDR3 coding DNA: TGCAGCGTTGAGGGGTCCGGATTGTGGCATGAGCAGTTCTTC.

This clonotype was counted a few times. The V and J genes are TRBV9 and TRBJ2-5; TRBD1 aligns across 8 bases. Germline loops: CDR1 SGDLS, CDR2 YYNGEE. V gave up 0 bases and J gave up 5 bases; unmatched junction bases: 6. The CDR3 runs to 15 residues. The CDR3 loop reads CASSVDQGARETQYF. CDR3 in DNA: TGTGCCAGCAGCGTAGATCAGGGGGCGAGGGAGACCCAGTACTTC.

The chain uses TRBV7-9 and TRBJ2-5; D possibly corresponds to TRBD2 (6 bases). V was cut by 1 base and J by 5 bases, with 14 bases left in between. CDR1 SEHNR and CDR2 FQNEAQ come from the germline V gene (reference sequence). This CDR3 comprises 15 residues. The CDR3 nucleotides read TGTGCCAGCAGCTTAGTGGGACGGGAGTCTGAGACCCAGTACTTC. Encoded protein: CASSLVGRESETQYF.

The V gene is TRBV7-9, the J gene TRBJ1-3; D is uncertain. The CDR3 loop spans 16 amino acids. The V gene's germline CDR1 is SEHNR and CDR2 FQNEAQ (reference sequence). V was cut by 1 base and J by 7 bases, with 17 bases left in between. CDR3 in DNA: TGTGCCAGCAGCTTAGGTGGGGTACCCTCAAGCAACACCATATATTTT. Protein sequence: CASSLGGVPSSNTIYF.